The 23 T cell receptor beta chains given below trace back to one sample, sequenced in a study of blood T cell repertoires in COVID-19. The assay was immunoSEQ multiplex PCR, and TCRdb's table has in-frame clones only and misses some. The profile shows about 130,000 clones, approximately 80% of them singletons. Material: peripheral blood. Source of these receptors: a woman aged 55 to 70 with acute or convalescent COVID-19.

This clone was seen only once. V and J are TRBV7-9 and TRBJ1-1; 7 bases map to TRBD1. Germline CDR1 reads SEHNR; CDR2 reads FQNEAQ (reference sequence). The ends lost 5 bases at V and 6 bases at J; junction bases unmatched: 6. This CDR3 contains 13 residues. The CDR3 loop is CASSRQGIPEAFF. The DNA of the CDR3 is TGTGCCAGCAGCAGACAGGGTATCCCTGAAGCTTTCTTT.

This chain connects TRBV3-1 (or the pseudogene TRBV3-2) to TRBJ1-6, with unresolved D. With 1 base removed from V and 7 bases from J, the gap between germline ends came to 5 bases. The CDR3 is 13 residues long. Germline V gene lookup returns CDR1 LGHDT and CDR2 YNNKEL (reference sequence). CDR3 in DNA: TGTGCCAGCAGCCAAGTTCGGAATTCACCCCTCCACTTT. As protein: CASSQVRNSPLHF.

This chain connects TRBV19 to TRBJ1-1; tentative D call: TRBD1 (5 bases). Germline CDR1 is LNHDA and CDR2 is SQIVND (reference sequence). The V gene lost 1 base and the J gene lost 1 base, with 7 bases spanning the gap. CDR3 size: 14 residues. The CDR3 here is CASSIAGWNTEAFF. The CDR3 coding sequence is TGTGCCAGTAGTATAGCAGGGTGGAACACTGAAGCTTTCTTT.

The rearrangement uses TRBV6-5 and TRBJ1-1, with TRBD1 matching over 7 bases. The CDR3 covers 15 residues. V lost 6 bases to trimming and J lost 5 bases; unmatched junction nucleotides: 12. The V gene's germline CDR1 is MNHEY and CDR2 SVGAGI. The CDR3 DNA sequence: TGTGCCAGCAGCGCCAGGGGCAGGGGGAAAACTGAAGCTTTCTTT. As protein: CASSARGRGKTEAFF.

This rearrangement joins TRBV27 to TRBJ2-7, with TRBD1 as a possible D gene (5 bases). Trimming took off 0 bases at V and 2 bases at J, with 8 bases between the two ends. CDR1 is MNHEY and CDR2 is SMNVEV in the germline V gene (reference sequence). The CDR3 has 14 residues. The CDR3 sequence is CASSLSQGTYEQYF. The CDR3 DNA is TGTGCCAGCAGTTTATCCCAGGGAACCTACGAGCAGTACTTC.

This clone was found once. This chain connects TRBV5-4 to TRBJ1-2, with D hard to call. The CDR3 is made up of 15 amino acids. Germline loops: CDR1 SGHNT, CDR2 YYREEE (reference sequence). Trimming left V 1 base short and J 1 base short, with 11 bases between. CDR3 nucleotides: TGTGCCAGCAGCTTGAGGGAGGCGGGTAACTATGGCTACACCTTC. This sequence encodes CASSLREAGNYGYTF.

The rearrangement links TRBV6-5 to TRBJ1-4; D may be TRBD1 (5 bases). CDR1 and CDR2 (germline): MNHEY, SVGAGI. CDR3 length equals 14 residues. Trimming removed 5 bases at V and 3 bases at J, with 10 bases between. The CDR3 loop is CASSRTLSNEKLFF. The CDR3 nucleotides read TGTGCCAGCAGTAGGACACTCTCTAATGAAAAACTGTTTTTT.

Only a few counts were recorded for this clone. The chain recombines TRBV11-2 with TRBJ2-1, with a possible D match to TRBD1 (5 bases). Germline V gives CDR1 SGHAT, CDR2 FQNNGV. Trimming pared 0 bases from V and 11 bases from J, leaving 14 bases between. CDR3 length: 14 amino acids. CDR3 protein: CASSLDRARQKQFF. The CDR3 DNA reads TGTGCCAGCAGCTTAGATCGGGCACGACAGAAGCAGTTCTTC.

The chain joins TRBV18 to TRBJ2-1; no clear D gene. V dropped 2 bases and J dropped 5 bases, with 10 bases sitting between them. The CDR3 is made up of 14 amino acids. In germline, CDR1 is KGHSH, CDR2 LQKENI. This CDR3 is CASSPVARDNEQFF. The CDR3 bases are TGTGCCAGCTCACCAGTAGCCAGAGACAATGAGCAGTTCTTC.

This clone came up a few times. V usage is TRBV5-1 and J usage is TRBJ2-2, with a weak D call TRBD2 (6 bases). Germline V gene lookup returns CDR1 SGHRS and CDR2 YFSETQ. The CDR3 is made up of 14 amino acids. V was shortened by 0 bases and J by 7 bases, with 10 bases between the two germline ends. CDR3 region: CASSLADGGGELFF. CDR3 bases: TGCGCCAGCAGCTTGGCGGACGGGGGCGGGGAGCTGTTTTTT.

Here the CDR3 reads CASSQRQGDGSPLHF. The CDR3 nucleotides are TGCGCCAGCAGCCAACGACAGGGAGACGGTTCACCCCTCCACTTT. The chain combines TRBV5-1 with TRBJ1-6; the match to TRBD1 covers 7 bases. This CDR3 is built from 15 residues. CDR1 is SGHRS and CDR2 is YFSETQ in the germline V gene. V lost 4 bases to trimming and J lost 9 bases; unmatched junction nucleotides: 10. The whole variable domain, filled in from reference TRBV5-1 and TRBJ1-6, reads KAGVTQTPRYLIKTRGQQVTLSCSPISGHRSVSWYQQTPGQGLQFLFEYFSETQRNKGNFPGRFSGRQFSNSRSEMNVSTLELGDSALYLCASSQRQGDGSPLHFGNGTRLTVT.

The J gene is TRBJ2-7, the V gene TRBV7-9; possible D gene TRBD2, 5 bases. Germline V gene lookup returns CDR1 SEHNR and CDR2 FQNEAQ (reference sequence). The V and J ends lost 3 bases and 0 bases respectively, with 9 bases between them. The CDR3 extends over 14 amino acids. The chain's CDR3 is CASSFGEASYEQYV. CDR3 DNA: TGTGCCAGCAGCTTCGGGGAAGCCTCCTACGAGCAGTACGTC.

The chain links TRBV10-1 to TRBJ1-6; D call uncertain. This CDR3 comprises 14 residues. CDR1 is WNHNN and CDR2 is SYGVQD in the germline V gene (reference sequence). The V end lost 3 bases, the J end lost 7 bases, and 10 bases lay between the germline ends. The CDR3 reads CASSERRINSPLHF. The CDR3 DNA reads TGCGCCAGCAGTGAAAGGCGGATCAATTCACCCCTCCACTTT.

This clone was detected a few times. V gene TRBV29-1 combines with J gene TRBJ1-2; D gene uncertain. CDR1 and CDR2 from the germline V gene are SQVTM and ANQGSEA. The CDR3 length is 12 residues. V lost 5 bases, J lost 0 bases, and 7 bases lay in between. As DNA, the CDR3 is TGCAGCGTTAGAGGAGCTAACTATGGCTACACCTTC. Translating gives CSVRGANYGYTF.

This clone has only one observation. The rearrangement uses TRBV11-3 and TRBJ2-1, with 11 bases aligning to TRBD1. This CDR3 spans 14 amino acids. The ends lost 5 bases at V and 13 bases at J; junction bases unmatched: 10. The V gene's germline CDR1 is SGHNT and CDR2 YENEEA. CDR3 in DNA: TGTGCCAGCAGCCCAGACAGGACAGGGGGCCCTCAGTTCTTC. Amino acid sequence: CASSPDRTGGPQFF.

This sequence joins TRBV19 and TRBJ1-5; D call uncertain. V was pared by 7 bases and J by 7 bases, with 14 bases between. The CDR3 spans 13 residues. Germline V gene lookup returns CDR1 LNHDA and CDR2 SQIVND (reference sequence). In DNA form, the CDR3 reads TGTGCCAGTAACGGGGTTCTAGGGCAGCCCCAGCATTTT. This gives the protein CASNGVLGQPQHF.

The chain carries TRBV19 and TRBJ1-2, with a weak D call TRBD1 (5 bases). V shed 5 bases and J shed 4 bases, with 14 bases lying between them. The CDR3 is made up of 14 amino acids. Germline lookup yields CDR1 LNHDA and CDR2 SQIVND (reference sequence). The CDR3 DNA follows: TGTGCCAGTAGTGGGGCAGGTGTAGGCTATGGCTACACCTTC. Amino acid sequence: CASSGAGVGYGYTF.

The V and J genes are TRBV6-6 and TRBJ1-2; D unresolved. Trimming left V 4 bases short and J 10 bases short, with 10 bases between. The germline V gene encodes CDR1 MNHNY and CDR2 SVGAGI (reference sequence). The CDR3 extends over 11 amino acids. CDR3 nucleotide sequence: TGTGCCAGCAGTTCCCTTATAGTCTACACCTTC. Translation gives CASSSLIVYTF.

In its sample, this clone was seen once. CDR3 nucleotide sequence: TGTGCCAGCAGTGAAGCCTTGGAGGGATCCAATGGCTACACCTTC. This codes for CASSEALEGSNGYTF. The chain carries TRBV6-1 and TRBJ1-2, with no clear D. The CDR3 consists of 15 residues. Trimming shortened V by 0 bases and J by 6 bases, and 14 bases separated the two germline ends. CDR1 MNHNS and CDR2 SASEGT come from the germline V gene.

V usage is TRBV5-1 and J usage is TRBJ2-3, with D perhaps TRBD2 (7 bases). The CDR3 covers 15 residues. V lost 4 bases, J lost 4 bases, and 16 bases lay in between. Germline V CDR1 and CDR2: SGHRS, YFSETQ. CDR3 loop: CASSLLSGGADTQYF. The CDR3 DNA sequence: TGCGCCAGCAGCCTGTTATCGGGGGGCGCAGATACGCAGTATTTT.

V and J are TRBV18 and TRBJ1-2; D is unclear. V was shortened by 4 bases and J by 3 bases, with 12 bases between the two germline ends. The CDR3 totals 14 residues. Germline V CDR1 and CDR2: KGHSH, LQKENI. As DNA, the CDR3 is TGTGCCAGCTCACAATCCAGCCAGGACTATGGCTACACCTTC. This sequence encodes CASSQSSQDYGYTF.

The gene calls are TRBV28 and TRBJ1-2; no definite D call. CDR1 and CDR2 from the germline V gene are MDHEN and SYDVKM. The CDR3 contains 14 residues. Deletions cut 3 bases from V and 6 bases from J, with 14 bases between. CDR3 residues: CASSFGIGRNGYTF. The CDR3 DNA is TGTGCCAGCAGTTTCGGGATCGGACGGAATGGCTACACCTTC.

In DNA form, the CDR3 reads TGCGCCAGCACGGATACAGGGATGAACACTGAAGCTTTCTTT. Its protein is CASTDTGMNTEAFF. The rearrangement uses TRBV5-1 and TRBJ1-1, with a weak D call TRBD1 (6 bases). V lost 6 bases and J lost 0, with 12 bases in between. The CDR3 spans 14 residues. The germline CDR1 and CDR2 sequences are SGHRS and YFSETQ.